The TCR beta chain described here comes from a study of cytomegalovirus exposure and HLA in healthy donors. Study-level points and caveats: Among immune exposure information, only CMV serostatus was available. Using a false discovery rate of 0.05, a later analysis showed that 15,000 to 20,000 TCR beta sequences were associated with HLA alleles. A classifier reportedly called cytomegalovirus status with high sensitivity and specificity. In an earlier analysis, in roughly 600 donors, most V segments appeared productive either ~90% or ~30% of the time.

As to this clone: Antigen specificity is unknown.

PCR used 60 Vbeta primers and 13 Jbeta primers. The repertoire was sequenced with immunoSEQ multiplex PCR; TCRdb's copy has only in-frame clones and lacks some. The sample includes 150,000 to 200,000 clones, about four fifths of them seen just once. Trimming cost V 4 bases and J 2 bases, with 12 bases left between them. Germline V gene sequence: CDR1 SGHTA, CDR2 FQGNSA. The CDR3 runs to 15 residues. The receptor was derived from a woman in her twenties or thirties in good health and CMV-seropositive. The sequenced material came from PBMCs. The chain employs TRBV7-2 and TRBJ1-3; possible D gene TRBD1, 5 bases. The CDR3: CASSWEGRTGNTIYF. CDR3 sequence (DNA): TGTGCCAGCAGCTGGGAGGGGAGAACTGGAAACACCATATATTTT. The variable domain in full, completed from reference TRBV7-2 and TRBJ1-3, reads GAGVSQSPSNKVTEKGKDVELRCDPISGHTALYWYRQSLGQGLEFLIYFQGNSAPDKSGLPSDRFSAERTGGSVSTLTIQRTQQEDSAVYLCASSWEGRTGNTIYFGEGSWLTVV.